The present T cell receptor beta chain was sequenced within a study of blood T cell repertoires in COVID-19 (dated by TCRdb to 2020 to 2022). Context from the whole study: Collaborator samples came from the United States, Italy and Spain and covered acute and convalescent phases of COVID-19. Nearly every sample came with metadata listing a de-identified subject ID, COVID-19 status, age in years and sex. Subjects who had been exposed to COVID-19, were actively infected with it, or had recovered from it provided the deeply sampled blood TCRbeta repertoires that made up the dataset. Samples came from the ongoing ImmuneRACE study (first 160 participants) plus 1,254 subjects from 6 global collaborators. The prospective study material was composed of cDNA or gDNA derived from T cells, B-cell-depleted T cells, or PBMCs. The repertoires were made available in a free public database intended to serve as a resource for research on the immune response to SARS-CoV-2. Where HLA class I and class II types were available, the types were taken from metadata supplied by the sample provider, not from assay-based typing. Summary of the overall study and its limitations: The quantity of clinical and demographic metadata differed by source and by participant and was supplied without curation.

The collaborating institutions used their own protocols to collect whole blood in K2EDTA tubes. For TCRbeta analysis, collaborator samples were shipped as frozen whole blood, as isolated PBMCs, or as DNA extracted from either sample type. TCRbeta CDR3 regions were amplified from genomic DNA using the immunoSEQ Assay, a bias-controlled multiplex PCR. On the authors' methods: The number of nucleated cells in each sample was estimated by amplification of reference gene primers within the assay. To quantify the absolute abundance of each unique TCRbeta CDR3 rearrangement, sequence reads were collapsed and filtered. For each sample, productive Simpson clonality was calculated as the square root of Simpson's diversity index across productive rearrangements. TCRdb mirrors the immuneACCESS table, restricted to in-frame sequences. Some clones are absent from its copies; in checked studies, under half trace to an unresolved V gene, and the reason for the others is unknown. V, J and clone size derive from that table, while D and trimming were established from the DNA sequence. The sample contains about 180,000 clones, 90% of them found a single time. Approximately 0.48% of the sample comes from the top ten.

Unmatched junction bases come to 0, with V trimmed by 5 bases and J by 1 base. The germline V gene gives CDR1 as ENHRY and CDR2 as SYGVKD. There are 14 amino acids in the CDR3, from cysteine to phenylalanine inclusive. CDR3 DNA is the only sequence kept; it has 42 bases, read in frame from the first base. Remarks on this clone: Its antigen is unknown. Per-base qualities were not stored, and no clone one base away is much larger.

The source of this sequence is a man over 45 with acute or convalescent COVID-19. Sequences were obtained from peripheral blood. In this chain, TRBV10-3 is recombined with TRBJ2-3, with 10 bases aligning to TRBD2. The CDR3 reads as follows: CAISTSGGTDTQYF. In nucleotides, the sequence is TGTGCCATCAGTACTAGCGGGGGCACAGATACGCAGTATTTT.